The 3 T cell receptor beta chains below come from one sample, sequenced in a study of CD4 T cells in relation to SARS-CoV-2 and coronaviruses (dated by TCRdb to about 2021). CD4+ T cells from unexposed donors were collected before the COVID-19 pandemic (2011-2018). The EasySep CD4+ T cell isolation kit was used to isolate CD4+ T cells once the cultures had run for more than 8 days. Their antigens are not known. Library prep was done by the immunoSEQ multiplex PCR assay. The clones in this table, taken by TCRdb from immuneACCESS, are in-frame only. Not every clone is retained; where verified, under half of the shortfall comes from an unresolved V gene, and the cause of the rest is unknown. Counted in this sample were roughly 18,000 clones; 60% to 85% of them appeared once. The ten most abundant clones make up under 35% of the sample. The sample comprised CD4+ T cells from PBMCs, cultured in vitro. Every receptor here comes from a human donor in good health.

The chain has TRBV12-5 and TRBJ1-1; TRBD1 matches at 10 bases. The CDR3 consists of 14 residues. The germline V gene has CDR1 LGHNT and CDR2 FRNRAP. Germline trimming cut 4 bases from V and 5 bases from J; bases unmatched to any gene: 4. The CDR3 nucleotides read TGTGCTAGTGGTTCGGGACAGGGGCCGACTGAAGCTTTCTTT. It codes for CASGSGQGPTEAFF.

The chain carries TRBV3-1 (or the pseudogene TRBV3-2) and TRBJ2-7, with TRBD1 matching 9 bases. The CDR3 sequence is 15 residues long. The germline gives CDR1 LGHDT, CDR2 YNNKEL (reference sequence). V dropped 3 bases and J dropped 2; count of bases not matched to a gene: 5. The CDR3 is CASSHRTGAPYEQYF. As DNA, the CDR3 is TGTGCCAGCAGCCACCGGACAGGGGCGCCCTACGAGCAGTACTTC.

The CDR3 loop is CAISEFRLAGNQETQYF. The CDR3 coding sequence is TGTGCCATCAGTGAGTTCCGACTAGCGGGGAACCAAGAGACCCAGTACTTC. The rearrangement joins TRBV10-3 to TRBJ2-5, with 11 bases identical to TRBD2. This CDR3 is 17 amino acids long. V gave up 1 base and J gave up 0 bases; unmatched junction bases: 4. CDR1 and CDR2 from the germline V gene are ENHRY and SYGVKD.